The rows below give T cell receptor beta chains drawn from one sample of a study of cytomegalovirus exposure and HLA in healthy donors. Using immunoSEQ multiplex PCR, the repertoire was profiled, and TCRdb retains in-frame clones only, with some absent. In the table there are roughly 170,000 clones, more than 80% of which are singletons. Sequenced: PBMCs. Receptors were obtained from a woman between 18 and 29 years old in good health and CMV-seronegative. Each CDR3 is given with its conserved first and last residue. A D gene is named only where the DNA matches it firmly.

V	J	D	CDR3	DNA
TRBV6-1	TRBJ1-2	-	CASSREMRLYGYTF	TGTGCCAGCAGCAGGGAAATGAGGCTCTATGGCTACACCTTC
TRBV5-6	TRBJ2-5	-	CASTNPGGETQYF	TGTGCCAGCACAAACCCAGGAGGGGAGACCCAGTACTTC
TRBV27	TRBJ2-3	-	CASSFSRDSTDTQYF	TGTGCCAGCAGTTTTTCCAGGGATAGCACAGATACGCAGTATTTT
TRBV13	TRBJ2-5	TRBD2	CASSSRLSGRAETQYF	TGTGCCAGCAGCTCCCGTCTAAGCGGGAGGGCCGAGACCCAGTACTTC
TRBV2	TRBJ2-5	TRBD1	CASSEARPGQGIGETQYF	TGTGCCAGCAGTGAAGCGCGCCCGGGACAGGGTATAGGAGAGACCCAGTACTTC
TRBV6-5	TRBJ1-1	-	CASSSPTGNTEAFF	TGTGCCAGCAGTTCTCCGACAGGGAACACTGAAGCTTTCTTT
TRBV28	TRBJ1-5	-	CASRSAAGVNQPQHF	TGTGCCAGCAGATCCGCGGCAGGGGTCAATCAGCCCCAGCATTTT
TRBV14	TRBJ2-2	-	CASSHAGELFF	TGTGCCAGCAGCCATGCGGGGGAGCTGTTTTTT
TRBV18	TRBJ1-2	TRBD1	CASSPSGGTYGYTF	TGTGCCAGCTCACCTTCAGGGGGGACCTATGGCTACACCTTC
TRBV12-5	TRBJ1-1	-	CASGGLNAAFF	TGTGCTAGTGGCGGACTCAACGCAGCTTTCTTT
TRBV13	TRBJ2-3	-	CASSKGDTMSTDTQYF	TGTGCCAGCAGCAAAGGGGACACCATGAGCACAGATACGCAGTATTTT
TRBV4-3	TRBJ2-1	TRBD1	CASSQDGTALYNEQFF	TGCGCCAGCAGCCAAGACGGGACAGCGCTCTACAATGAGCAGTTCTTC
TRBV7-8	TRBJ2-7	TRBD1	CASSRDRAKSYEQYF	TGTGCCAGCAGTCGGGACAGGGCGAAGTCCTACGAGCAGTACTTC
TRBV6-6	TRBJ2-5	TRBD1	CASSYSQGVGEETQYF	TGTGCCAGCAGTTACTCTCAGGGGGTGGGAGAAGAGACCCAGTACTTC
TRBV2	TRBJ1-2	TRBD1	CASIGGDRAPSGYTF	TGTGCCAGCATCGGGGGGGACAGGGCCCCTTCAGGCTACACCTTC
TRBV6-1	TRBJ1-6	-	CASSEGTVLPLHF	TGTGCCAGCAGTGAAGGGACAGTCCTTCCCCTCCACTTT
TRBV28	TRBJ2-3	-	CASRLYGDTQYF	TGTGCCAGCAGACTCTACGGGGATACGCAGTATTTT